Sequencing of this T cell receptor (beta chain) was carried out in a study of T cell responses to AZD1222 COVID-19 vaccine. Study details: Recipients boosted at about 4 weeks or about 12 weeks are pooled. Whole-study results and caveats: Donors in the cohort were predominantly white British and more often female, and clonal diversity was possibly underestimated. Spike-wide vaccine-associated CD4 TCRs dominated at 160-218 and 743-854.

Profiled with immunoSEQ multiplex PCR; TCRdb holds only in-frame clones, not every one. The repertoire holds over 150,000 clones, 90% seen once, with 1.5% in the top ten. As to this clone: As yet, its antigen is unknown.

The sequence came from an adult in good health. Specimen: peripheral blood, collected on day 0 of AZD1222 vaccination.

In DNA form, the CDR3 reads TGTGCCAGCAGCTTATCGAGGGAGCAGCCCCAGCATTTT. It codes for CASSLSREQPQHF. The chain employs TRBV7-9 and TRBJ1-5, with D uncertain. The CDR3 extends over 13 amino acids. Between the trimmed V and J ends, which lost 2 bases and 7 bases, there was a span of 9 bases. Germline V gene lookup returns CDR1 SEHNR and CDR2 FQNEAQ (reference sequence).